This T cell receptor beta chain was identified during a study of regulatory T cells in long-lasting Graves disease (dated by TCRdb to the early 2020s). The study in broad terms: Antithyroid drugs had been taken for less than 3 months by newly diagnosed Graves' disease patients. Persistent Graves' disease patients were compared with newly diagnosed Graves' disease patients by peripheral blood TCR sequencing and RNA sequencing. The study was registered as a clinical trial and conducted in China. A total of roughly 35 samples underwent TCR sequencing, from about 13 patients with persistent Graves' disease and 20 patients with newly diagnosed Graves' disease.

The investigation overall reported the following: Sequencing and analysis were restricted to the TCR beta chain. The authors acknowledged the small sample size as a limitation that may reduce accuracy. Persistent Graves' disease patients showed lower TCR Shannon entropy and fewer highly expanded clones than newly diagnosed patients, suggesting clonal expansion. Persistent patients shared more public clonotypes among themselves (2,741) than newly diagnosed patients did (approximately 870). Persistent disease showed preferential use of TRBV28, TRBJ1-2 and TRBJ2-5, whereas newly diagnosed disease favored TRBV20-1 and TRBJ2-1. The study examined only peripheral blood because the primary lesion, thyroid tissue, could not be accessed.

Taken with the paper, the label for time point translates to: newly diagnosed GD, antithyroid drugs for less than 3 months. RNA was extracted from PBMCs in TRIzol for both TCR sequencing and RNA sequencing. The diagnosis of Graves' disease was made according to American Thyroid Association guidelines. The patients came from an endocrinology department in Xi'an, China. From each patient, approximately 10 milliliters of peripheral blood was collected into an EDTA anticoagulant tube. Ficoll Paque Plus density gradient separation was used to isolate PBMCs, and no additional T cell sorting was done. An Agilent 2100 Bioanalyzer and agarose gel were used to assess RNA quality, and a NanoDrop 2000 was used to measure RNA concentration. The germline V gene encodes CDR1 DFQATT and CDR2 SNEGSKA (reference sequence). Counted from cysteine to phenylalanine, this CDR3 has 16 amino acids. Only the CDR3 region is kept as DNA, spanning 48 bases read in frame from base 1. The germline V end is reduced by 2 bases and the J end by 0 bases; junction bases left unmatched: 6.

For this clonotype: Its antigen has not been determined. It has no much larger one-base neighbor in the sample; base qualities were not kept.

The library was generated by multiplex PCR. Sequenced on an Illumina HiSeq 4000. CDR3 regions were amplified by Arm-PCR with iRepertoire HTBI primers to construct TCR beta libraries. Before sequencing, the PCR products underwent gel purification. Turning to the authors' computational methods: A total of roughly 58 TRBV and 14 TRBJ segments were identified across samples and were used for gene usage analysis of CDR3 amino acid clonotypes. COPE and FqMerger were used to merge filtered high-quality paired reads into contigs. BLAST was used to align contigs to IMGT TRBV, TRBD and TRBJ reference genes, with CDR3 defined following IMGT. Clonotypes above 0.1% frequency were classified as highly expanded clones. Repertoire diversity was measured by Shannon entropy, and V-J evenness by the Gini coefficient. Clonotypes shared by more than one individual were considered public. The public reads were reanalyzed by TCRdb: fastp trimming at Q25, MiXCR alignment, in-frame beta chains only. Rows with a matching CDR3 protein are joined into one entry that keeps the most common DNA and genes. TCRdb assigned the V and J calls; the authors' analysis was not used. Present in this sample are some 500,000 distinct CDR3 sequences, 13% of which were seen just once. Roughly 10% of the sample lies in the top ten.

The sample was also linked to a second study, of T cells in Graves' hyperthyroidism and ophthalmopathy. The second source states: Stable Graves' hyperthyroidism was defined as the absence of progression to ophthalmopathy over 18 months of follow-up. Hyperthyroidism patients were newly diagnosed, with disease duration under 2 months, and aged 18 to 65 years. The study excluded patients with uncontrolled infections, other autoimmune diseases, pregnancy or lactation. Clinical symptoms, serum thyroxine and TRAb, thyroid ultrasound, and orbital computed tomography formed the basis for the diagnoses. A first-round RT-PCR of the TCR CDR3 used the HTBI primer set with the Qiagen OneStep RT-PCR kit. Most expanded thyroid clonotypes (frequency above 0.001) were also found in blood, which suggests that blood repertoires may mirror thyroid immune responses. A model built on a 13 V-J signature distinguished ophthalmopathy from stable hyperthyroidism, reaching over 85% sensitivity and approximately 83% specificity in cross-validation and 80%/75% in testing. During validation, the model predicted progression to ophthalmopathy a median of approximately 6 months ahead of onset, with almost 71% sensitivity and 72.22% specificity. TCR V-J signatures able to tell the groups apart were searched for in a discovery cohort of 90 to 100 patients, of whom more than 40 had Graves' ophthalmopathy and around 57 had stable Graves' hyperthyroidism. Whether ophthalmopathy could be predicted prospectively was tested in an independent validation cohort made up of 18 to 20 hyperthyroidism patients plus 17 patients who later progressed to ophthalmopathy. For training and testing, the roughly 100 patients in the discovery cohort were randomly divided in a 7:3 ratio. The study also compared thyroid tissue and blood T-cell repertoires from 6 or 7 Graves' hyperthyroidism patients. After sampling, hyperthyroidism patients received methimazole starting at 30 mg daily, and ophthalmopathy patients received high-dose intravenous methylprednisolone. The libraries were constructed in a second round of multiplex PCR and then size-selected and purified. The libraries were sequenced on an Illumina HiSeq2000 using paired-end 100 bp reads. SOAPnuke was used to process the raw data, removing reads that contained adapters or uncalled bases, had a mean Phred below 15, or lacked an exact match to the constant primer or identifier. High-quality paired reads were merged using COPE v1.2.5, and each unique nucleotide sequence was defined as a clonotype. Clonotypes were aligned to IMGT TRBV, TRBD and TRBJ reference segments using MiTCR v1.1. The analysis was restricted to V-J combinations with a frequency above 0.0001, which together covered about 99% of the repertoires. A TCS score was defined as the ratio of F50 (clonal expansion) to E x V (chaos), with BLOSUM62-based TCRdist applied between CDR3 peptides within each V-J. Welch's t-statistics and random forest reduced 500 to 550 V-J features to under 15, which were used in a naive Bayes classifier (R e1071). Sample size was not statistically predetermined, and investigators were not blinded to group allocation. According to the paper, TCR Vbeta CDR3 sequencing was carried out on roughly 130 peripheral blood samples, which came from fewer than 50 ophthalmopathy, roughly 75 hyperthyroidism and about 17 progressor patients.

This clonotype was obtained from a man under 40 with Graves disease. Donor details come from another sample of the same person, matched by shared clones. The rearranged segments are TRBV20-1 and TRBJ2-2, with 7 bases in between that match TRBD2. Specimen: peripheral blood mononuclear cells (PBMCs), collected at new diagnosis, from a patient treated with antithyroid drugs. The CDR3 is CSARLAVGTNTGELFF. The DNA sequence is TGCAGTGCTAGACTAGCGGTTGGAACGAACACCGGGGAGCTGTTTTTT.